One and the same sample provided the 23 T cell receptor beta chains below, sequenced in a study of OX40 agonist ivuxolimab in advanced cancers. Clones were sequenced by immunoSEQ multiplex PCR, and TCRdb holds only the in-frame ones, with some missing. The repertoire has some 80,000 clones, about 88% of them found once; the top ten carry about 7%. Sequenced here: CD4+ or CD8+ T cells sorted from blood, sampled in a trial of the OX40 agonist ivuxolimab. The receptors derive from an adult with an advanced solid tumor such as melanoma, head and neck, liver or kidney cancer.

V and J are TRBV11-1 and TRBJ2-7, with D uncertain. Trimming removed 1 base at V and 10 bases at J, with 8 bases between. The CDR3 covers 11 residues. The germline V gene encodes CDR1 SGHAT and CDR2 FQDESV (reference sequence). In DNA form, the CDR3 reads TGTGCCAGCAGCTTAGGAAAGGTTCAGTACTTC. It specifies CASSLGKVQYF.

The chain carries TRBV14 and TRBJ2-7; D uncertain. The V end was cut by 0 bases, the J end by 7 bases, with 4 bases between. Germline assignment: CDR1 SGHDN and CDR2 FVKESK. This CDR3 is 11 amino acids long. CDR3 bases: TGTGCCAGCAGCCAAGACTGGGAGCAGTACTTC. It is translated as CASSQDWEQYF.

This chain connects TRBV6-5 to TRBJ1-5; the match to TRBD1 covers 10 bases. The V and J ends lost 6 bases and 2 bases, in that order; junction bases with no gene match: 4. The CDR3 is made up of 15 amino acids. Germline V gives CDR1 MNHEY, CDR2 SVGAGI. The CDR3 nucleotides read TGTGCCAGCAGGTCGACAGGGGGCGGCAATCAGCCCCAGCATTTT. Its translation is CASRSTGGGNQPQHF.

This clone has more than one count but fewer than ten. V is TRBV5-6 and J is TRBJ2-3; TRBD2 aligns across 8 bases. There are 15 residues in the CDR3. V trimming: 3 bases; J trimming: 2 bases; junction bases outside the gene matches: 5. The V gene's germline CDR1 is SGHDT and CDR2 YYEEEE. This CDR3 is CASSSGGRNTDTQYF. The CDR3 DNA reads TGTGCCAGCAGCTCGGGGGGGCGAAACACAGATACGCAGTATTTT.

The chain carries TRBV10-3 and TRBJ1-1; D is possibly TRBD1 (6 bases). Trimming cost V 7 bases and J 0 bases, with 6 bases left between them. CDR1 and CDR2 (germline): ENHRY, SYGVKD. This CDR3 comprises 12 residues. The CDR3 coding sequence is TGTGCCATCAACAGGGTGAACACTGAAGCTTTCTTT. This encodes CAINRVNTEAFF.

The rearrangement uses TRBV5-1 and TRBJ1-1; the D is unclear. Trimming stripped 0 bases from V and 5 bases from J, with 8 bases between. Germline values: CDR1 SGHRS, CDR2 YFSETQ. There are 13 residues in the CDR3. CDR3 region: CASSLAPGTEAFF. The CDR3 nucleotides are TGCGCCAGCAGCTTGGCGCCGGGGACTGAAGCTTTCTTT.

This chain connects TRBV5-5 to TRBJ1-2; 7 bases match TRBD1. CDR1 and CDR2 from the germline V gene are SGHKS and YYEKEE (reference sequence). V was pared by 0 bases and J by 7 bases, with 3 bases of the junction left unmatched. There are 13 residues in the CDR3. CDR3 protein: CASSLVDRSGYTF. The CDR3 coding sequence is TGTGCCAGCAGCTTGGTGGACAGGTCTGGCTACACCTTC.

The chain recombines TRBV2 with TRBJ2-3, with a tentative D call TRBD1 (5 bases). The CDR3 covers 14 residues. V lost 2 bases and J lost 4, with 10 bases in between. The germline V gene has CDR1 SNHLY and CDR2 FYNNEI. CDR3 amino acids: CASSETRVADTQYF. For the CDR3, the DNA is TGTGCCAGCAGTGAAACCAGGGTTGCAGATACGCAGTATTTT.

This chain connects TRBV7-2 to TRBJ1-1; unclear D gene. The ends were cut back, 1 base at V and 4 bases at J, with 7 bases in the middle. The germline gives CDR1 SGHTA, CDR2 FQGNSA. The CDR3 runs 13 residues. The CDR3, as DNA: TGTGCCAGCAGCTTAGGAATGGGCACTGAAGCTTTCTTT. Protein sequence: CASSLGMGTEAFF.

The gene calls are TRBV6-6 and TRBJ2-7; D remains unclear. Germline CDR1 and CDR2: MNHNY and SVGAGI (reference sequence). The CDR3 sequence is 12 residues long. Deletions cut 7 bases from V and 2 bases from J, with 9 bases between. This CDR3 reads CASTTNTYEQYF. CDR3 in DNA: TGTGCCAGCACCACTAATACCTACGAGCAGTACTTC.

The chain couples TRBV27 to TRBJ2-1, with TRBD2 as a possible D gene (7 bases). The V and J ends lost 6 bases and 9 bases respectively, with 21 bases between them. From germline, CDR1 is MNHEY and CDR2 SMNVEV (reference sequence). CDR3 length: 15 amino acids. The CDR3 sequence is CASRGGAVHLGEQFF. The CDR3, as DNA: TGTGCCAGCAGGGGGGGGGCAGTCCACCTAGGTGAGCAGTTCTTC.

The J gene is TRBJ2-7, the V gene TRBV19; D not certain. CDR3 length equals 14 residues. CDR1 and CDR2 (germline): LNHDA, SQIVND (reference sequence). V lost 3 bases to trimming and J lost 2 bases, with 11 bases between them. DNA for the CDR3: TGTGCCAGTAGTATTTTGGGTCGCGCCTACGAGCAGTACTTC. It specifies CASSILGRAYEQYF.

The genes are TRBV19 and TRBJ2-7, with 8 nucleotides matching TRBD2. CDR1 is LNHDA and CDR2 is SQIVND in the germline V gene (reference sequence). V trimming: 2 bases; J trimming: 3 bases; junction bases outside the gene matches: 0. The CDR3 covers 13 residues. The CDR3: CASSITSGYEQYF. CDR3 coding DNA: TGTGCCAGTAGTATAACTAGCGGCTACGAGCAGTACTTC. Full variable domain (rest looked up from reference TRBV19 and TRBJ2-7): DGGITQSPKYLFRKEGQNVTLSCEQNLNHDAMYWYRQDPGQGLRLIYYSQIVNDFQKGDIAEGYSVSREKKESFPLTVTSAQKNPTAFYLCASSITSGYEQYFGPGTRLTVT.

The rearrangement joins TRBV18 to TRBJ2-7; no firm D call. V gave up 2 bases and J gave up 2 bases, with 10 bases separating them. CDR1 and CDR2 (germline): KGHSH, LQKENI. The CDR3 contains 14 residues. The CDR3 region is CASSPRPGPYEQYF. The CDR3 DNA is TGTGCCAGCTCACCAAGACCGGGCCCCTACGAGCAGTACTTC.

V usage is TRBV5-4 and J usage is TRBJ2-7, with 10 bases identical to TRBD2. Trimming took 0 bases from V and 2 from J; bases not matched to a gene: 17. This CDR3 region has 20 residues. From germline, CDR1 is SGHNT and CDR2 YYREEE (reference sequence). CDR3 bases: TGTGCCAGCAGCTTGGTTGCTAGCGGGGGCCTAAAGCCAATTACCTACGAGCAGTACTTC. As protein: CASSLVASGGLKPITYEQYF.

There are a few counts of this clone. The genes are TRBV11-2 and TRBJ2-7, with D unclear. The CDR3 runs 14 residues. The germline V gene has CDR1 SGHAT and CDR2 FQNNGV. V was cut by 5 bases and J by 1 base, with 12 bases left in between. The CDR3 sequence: CASSLGGLSYEQYF. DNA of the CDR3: TGTGCCAGCAGCCTCGGTGGGCTTTCCTACGAGCAGTACTTC.

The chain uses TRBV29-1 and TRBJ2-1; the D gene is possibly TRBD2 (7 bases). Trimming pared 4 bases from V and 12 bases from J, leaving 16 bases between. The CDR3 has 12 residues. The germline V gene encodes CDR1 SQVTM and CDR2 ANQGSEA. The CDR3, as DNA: TGCAGCGTTGCCCTAGGGGGGGAGCGGCAGTTCTTC. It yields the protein CSVALGGERQFF.

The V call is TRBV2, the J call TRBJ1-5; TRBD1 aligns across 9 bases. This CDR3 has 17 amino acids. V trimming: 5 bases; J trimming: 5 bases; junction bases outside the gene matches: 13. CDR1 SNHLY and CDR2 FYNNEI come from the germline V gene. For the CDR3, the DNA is TGTGCCAGCAGTCAACCCCGTGACAGGGGGGGCGATCAGCCCCAGCATTTT. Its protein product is CASSQPRDRGGDQPQHF.

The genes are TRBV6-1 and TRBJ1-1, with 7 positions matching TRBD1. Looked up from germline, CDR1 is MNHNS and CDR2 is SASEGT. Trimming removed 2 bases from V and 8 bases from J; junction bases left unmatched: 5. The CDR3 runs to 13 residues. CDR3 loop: CASSERGQAEAFF. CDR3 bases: TGTGCCAGCAGTGAAAGGGGGCAGGCAGAAGCTTTCTTT.

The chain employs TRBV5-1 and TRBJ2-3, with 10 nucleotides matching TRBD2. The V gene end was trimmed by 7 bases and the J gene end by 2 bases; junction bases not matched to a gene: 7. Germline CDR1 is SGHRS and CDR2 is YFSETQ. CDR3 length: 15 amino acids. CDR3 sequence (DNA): TGCGCCAGCCTTCCCGGGACTAGCGTCACAGATACGCAGTATTTT. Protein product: CASLPGTSVTDTQYF.

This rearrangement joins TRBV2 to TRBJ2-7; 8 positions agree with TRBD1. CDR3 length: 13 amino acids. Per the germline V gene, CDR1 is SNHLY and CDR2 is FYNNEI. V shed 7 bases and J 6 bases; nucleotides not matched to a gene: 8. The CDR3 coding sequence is TGTGCCAGCAACGGTCAGGGGGCGGGCGAGCAGTACTTC. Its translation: CASNGQGAGEQYF.

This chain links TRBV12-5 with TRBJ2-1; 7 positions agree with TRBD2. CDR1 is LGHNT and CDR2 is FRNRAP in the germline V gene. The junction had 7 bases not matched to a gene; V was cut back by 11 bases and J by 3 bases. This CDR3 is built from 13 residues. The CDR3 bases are TGTGCTTCGCGGGGGACTCACTACAATGAGCAGTTCTTC. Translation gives CASRGTHYNEQFF.

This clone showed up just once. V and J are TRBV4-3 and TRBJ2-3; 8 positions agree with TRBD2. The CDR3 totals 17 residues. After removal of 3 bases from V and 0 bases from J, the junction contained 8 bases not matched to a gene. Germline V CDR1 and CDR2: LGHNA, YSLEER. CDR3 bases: TGCGCCAGCAGCCAGGCCCTACTAGCGGAGAGCACAGATACGCAGTATTTT. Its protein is CASSQALLAESTDTQYF.